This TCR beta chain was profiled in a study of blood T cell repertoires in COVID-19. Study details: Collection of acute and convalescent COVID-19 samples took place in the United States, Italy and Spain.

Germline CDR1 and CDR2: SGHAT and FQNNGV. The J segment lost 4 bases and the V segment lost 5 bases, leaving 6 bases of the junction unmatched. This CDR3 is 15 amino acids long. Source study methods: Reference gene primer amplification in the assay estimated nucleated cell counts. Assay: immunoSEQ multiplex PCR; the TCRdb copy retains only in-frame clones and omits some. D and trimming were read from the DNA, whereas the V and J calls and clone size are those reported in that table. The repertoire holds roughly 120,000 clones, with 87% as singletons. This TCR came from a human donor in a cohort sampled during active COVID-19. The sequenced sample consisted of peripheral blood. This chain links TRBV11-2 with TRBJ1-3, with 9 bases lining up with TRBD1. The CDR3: CASSRQDRGGNTIYF. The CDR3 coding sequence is TGTGCCAGCAGCCGCCAGGACAGGGGCGGAAACACCATATATTTT.